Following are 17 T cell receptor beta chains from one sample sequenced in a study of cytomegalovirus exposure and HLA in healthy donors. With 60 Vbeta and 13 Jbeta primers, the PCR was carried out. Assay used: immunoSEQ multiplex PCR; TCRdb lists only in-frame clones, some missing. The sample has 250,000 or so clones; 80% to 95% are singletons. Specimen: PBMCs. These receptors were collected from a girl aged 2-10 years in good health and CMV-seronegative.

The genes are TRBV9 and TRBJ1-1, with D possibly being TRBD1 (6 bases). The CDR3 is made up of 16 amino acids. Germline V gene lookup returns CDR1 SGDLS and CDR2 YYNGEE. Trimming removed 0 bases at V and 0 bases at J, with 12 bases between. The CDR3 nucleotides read TGTGCCAGCAGCGTAGGGGGGCAGAACATGAACACTGAAGCTTTCTTT. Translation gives CASSVGGQNMNTEAFF.

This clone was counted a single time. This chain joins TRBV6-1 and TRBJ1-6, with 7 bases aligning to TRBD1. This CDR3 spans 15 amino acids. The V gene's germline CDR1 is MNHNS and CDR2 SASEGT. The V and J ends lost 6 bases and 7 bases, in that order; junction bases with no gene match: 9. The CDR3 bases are TGTGCCAGCAGGGTGACAGGGACTTCCAATTCACCCCTCCACTTT. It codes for CASRVTGTSNSPLHF.

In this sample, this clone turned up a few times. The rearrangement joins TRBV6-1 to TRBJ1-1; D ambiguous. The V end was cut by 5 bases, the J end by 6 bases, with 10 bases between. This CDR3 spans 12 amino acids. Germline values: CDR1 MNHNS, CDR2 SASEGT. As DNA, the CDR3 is TGTGCCAGCAGTCCTCAGGCGTCTGAAGCTTTCTTT. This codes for CASSPQASEAFF.

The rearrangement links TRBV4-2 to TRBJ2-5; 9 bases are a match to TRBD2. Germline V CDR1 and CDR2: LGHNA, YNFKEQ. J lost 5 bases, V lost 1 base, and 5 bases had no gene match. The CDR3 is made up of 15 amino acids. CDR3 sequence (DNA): TGTGCCAGCAGCCAAGTTGCGGGGGGGTTGGAGACCCAGTACTTC. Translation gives CASSQVAGGLETQYF.

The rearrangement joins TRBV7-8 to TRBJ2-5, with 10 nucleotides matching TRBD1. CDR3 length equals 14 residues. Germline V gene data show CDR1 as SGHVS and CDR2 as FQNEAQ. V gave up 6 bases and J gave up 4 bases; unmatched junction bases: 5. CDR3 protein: CASSRRDRGETQYF. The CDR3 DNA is TGTGCCAGCAGTCGACGGGACAGGGGAGAGACCCAGTACTTC.

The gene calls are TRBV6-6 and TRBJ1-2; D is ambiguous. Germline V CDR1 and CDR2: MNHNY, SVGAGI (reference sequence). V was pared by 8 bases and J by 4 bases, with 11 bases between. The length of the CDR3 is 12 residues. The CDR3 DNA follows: TGTGCCAGCTTAGGAACAGCCTATGGCTACACCTTC. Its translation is CASLGTAYGYTF.

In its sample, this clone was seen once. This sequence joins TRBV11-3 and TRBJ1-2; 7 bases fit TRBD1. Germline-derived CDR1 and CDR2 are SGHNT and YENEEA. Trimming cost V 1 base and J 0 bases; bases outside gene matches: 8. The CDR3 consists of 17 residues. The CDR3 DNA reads TGTGCCAGCAGCTTAGGGGACAGCTCCCCATCTAACTATGGCTACACCTTC. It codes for CASSLGDSSPSNYGYTF. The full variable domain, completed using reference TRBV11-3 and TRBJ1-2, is EAGVVQSPRYKIIEKKQPVAFWCNPISGHNTLYWYLQNLGQGPELLIRYENEEAVDDSQLPKDRFSAERLKGVDSTLKIQPAELGDSAVYLCASSLGDSSPSNYGYTFGSGTRLTVV.

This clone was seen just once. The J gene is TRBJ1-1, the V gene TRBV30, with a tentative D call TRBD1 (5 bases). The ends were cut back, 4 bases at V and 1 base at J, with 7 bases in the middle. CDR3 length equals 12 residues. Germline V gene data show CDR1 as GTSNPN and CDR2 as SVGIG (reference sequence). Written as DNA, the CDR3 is TGTGCCTGGATGCAGGGGAACACTGAAGCTTTCTTT. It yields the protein CAWMQGNTEAFF.

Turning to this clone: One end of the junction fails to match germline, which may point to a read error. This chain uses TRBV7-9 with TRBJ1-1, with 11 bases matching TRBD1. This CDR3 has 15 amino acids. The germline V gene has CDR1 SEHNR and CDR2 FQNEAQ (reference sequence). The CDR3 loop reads CSSSPGQGAGTEAFF. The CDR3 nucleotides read TGTTCCAGCAGCCCCGGACAGGGGGCAGGCACTGAAGCTTTCTTT.

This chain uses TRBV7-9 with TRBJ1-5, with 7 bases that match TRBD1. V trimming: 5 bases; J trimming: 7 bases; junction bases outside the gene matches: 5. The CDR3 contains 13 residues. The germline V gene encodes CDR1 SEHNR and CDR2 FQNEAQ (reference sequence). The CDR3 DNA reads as TGTGCCAGCAGCCCCACAGGGGCGCAGCCCCAGCATTTT. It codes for CASSPTGAQPQHF.

This CDR3 is CASSQVTGGGETQYF. In DNA form, the CDR3 reads TGCGCCAGCAGCCAAGTTACAGGGGGCGGCGAGACCCAGTACTTC. The chain carries TRBV4-1 and TRBJ2-5, with TRBD1 matching 9 bases. The germline V gene has CDR1 MGHRA and CDR2 YSYEKL. The CDR3 has 15 residues. The V segment lost 1 base and the J segment 5 bases; nucleotides outside the gene matches: 5.

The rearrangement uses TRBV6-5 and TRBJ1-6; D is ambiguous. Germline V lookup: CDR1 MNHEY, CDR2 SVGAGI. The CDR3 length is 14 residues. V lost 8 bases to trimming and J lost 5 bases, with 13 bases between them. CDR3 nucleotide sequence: TGTGCCAGCCGGAGGGTTGGTGATAATTCACCCCTCCACTTT. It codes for CASRRVGDNSPLHF.

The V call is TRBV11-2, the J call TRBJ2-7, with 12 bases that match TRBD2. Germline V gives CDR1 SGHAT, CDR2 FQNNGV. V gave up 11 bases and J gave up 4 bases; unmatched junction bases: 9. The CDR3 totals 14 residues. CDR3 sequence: CAGSLAGGMYEQYF. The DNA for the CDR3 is TGTGCCGGAAGCCTAGCGGGAGGGATGTACGAGCAGTACTTC.

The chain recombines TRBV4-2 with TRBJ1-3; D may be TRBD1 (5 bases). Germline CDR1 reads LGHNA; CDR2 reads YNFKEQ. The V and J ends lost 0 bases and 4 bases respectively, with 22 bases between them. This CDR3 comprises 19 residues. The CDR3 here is CASSQDPPDTGTPGNTIYF. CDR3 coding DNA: TGTGCCAGCAGCCAAGATCCTCCGGACACAGGAACGCCAGGAAACACCATATATTTT.

The CDR3 reads CASSDPGRELNEQFF. DNA of the CDR3: TGCGCCAGCAGTGACCCGGGACGGGAGCTGAATGAGCAGTTCTTC. This chain connects TRBV10-1 to TRBJ2-1; D perhaps matches TRBD2 (6 bases). Trimming shortened V by 3 bases and J by 7 bases, and 16 bases separated the two germline ends. This CDR3 has 15 amino acids. Germline V gene data show CDR1 as WNHNN and CDR2 as SYGVQD (reference sequence).

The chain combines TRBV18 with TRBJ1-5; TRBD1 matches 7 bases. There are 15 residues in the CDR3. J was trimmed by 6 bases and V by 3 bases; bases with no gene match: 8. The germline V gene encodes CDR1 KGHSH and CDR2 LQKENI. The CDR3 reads CASSPTQGSSQPQHF. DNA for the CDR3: TGTGCCAGCTCACCGACACAGGGGTCGAGTCAGCCCCAGCATTTT.

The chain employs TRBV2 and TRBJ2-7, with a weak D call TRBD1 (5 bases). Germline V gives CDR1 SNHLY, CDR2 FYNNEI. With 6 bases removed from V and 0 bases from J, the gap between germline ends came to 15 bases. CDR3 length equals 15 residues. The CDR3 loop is CASSDDSLNSYEQYF. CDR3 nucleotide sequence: TGTGCCAGCAGCGACGACAGTCTTAACTCCTACGAGCAGTACTTC.